The 18 T cell receptor beta chains given below trace back to one sample, sequenced in a study of T cells in Graves' hyperthyroidism and ophthalmopathy. The TCR beta CDR3 regions underwent amplification using RNA transcripts as the source. The primer set for the first-round RT-PCR of the TCR CDR3 was HTBI. TCRdb reprocessed the multiplex PCR reads via MiXCR and lists one record per CDR3 protein. The data hold over 150,000 distinct CDR3 sequences, with 17% observed a single time. The sample consisted of blood. Source of these receptors: a woman in her forties or fifties with Graves' hyperthyroidism.

The chain recombines TRBV7-3 with TRBJ2-2; D not resolved. This CDR3 is 16 amino acids long. Germline loops: CDR1 SGHTA, CDR2 FQGTGA. The V and J ends lost 1 base and 7 bases respectively, with 16 bases between them. This chain's CDR3 is CASSLNPVHGGGELFF. For the CDR3, the DNA is TGTGCCAGCAGCTTAAACCCCGTTCACGGCGGCGGGGAGCTGTTTTTT.

In its sample, this clonotype was seen many times. This rearrangement joins TRBV7-9 to TRBJ2-7; possible D gene TRBD2, 5 bases. The CDR3 extends over 13 amino acids. Per germline, CDR1 SEHNR and CDR2 FQNEAQ (reference sequence). The germline V and J ends were trimmed by 1 base and 2 bases, with 6 bases remaining between them. The CDR3 loop reads CASSLVGAYEQYF. DNA of the CDR3: TGTGCCAGCAGCTTAGTGGGAGCCTACGAGCAGTACTTC.

The J gene is TRBJ2-5, the V gene TRBV7-6; D is unresolved. The CDR3 is made up of 13 amino acids. Germline assignment: CDR1 SGHVS and CDR2 FNYEAQ. Trimming pared 3 bases from V and 0 bases from J, leaving 5 bases between. The chain's CDR3 is CASSLYYQETQYF. Here the CDR3 DNA reads TGTGCCAGCAGCTTGTATTACCAAGAGACCCAGTACTTC.

This clonotype was recorded at least ten times. This chain links TRBV29-1 with TRBJ2-1; 10 nucleotides align to TRBD2. The germline V gene encodes CDR1 SQVTM and CDR2 ANQGSEA. The V segment lost 6 bases and the J segment 2 bases; nucleotides outside the gene matches: 10. There are 16 residues in the CDR3. The CDR3 loop is CSVHSLAGGTYNEQFF. CDR3 DNA sequence: TGCAGCGTCCACTCTTTAGCGGGAGGAACCTACAATGAGCAGTTCTTC.

This clonotype was seen a handful of times. The chain links TRBV24-1 to TRBJ1-5; TRBD1 aligns across 7 bases. Germline V gene data show CDR1 as KGHDR and CDR2 as SFDVKD. The CDR3 length is 17 residues. V was clipped by 8 bases and J by 5 bases; unmatched bases: 17. Here the CDR3 reads CATIDSSRAGGDQPQHF. The CDR3 nucleotides read TGTGCCACCATTGACTCAAGCCGGGCAGGGGGGGATCAGCCCCAGCATTTT.

This clonotype was counted many times. The chain employs TRBV13 and TRBJ1-1, with D perhaps TRBD1 (5 bases). V shed 0 bases and J shed 2 bases, with 13 bases lying between them. CDR1 is PRHDT, CDR2 FYEKMQ, per germline (reference sequence). This CDR3 region has 16 residues. Here the CDR3 reads CASSLGGGTVNTEAFF. CDR3 DNA sequence: TGTGCCAGCAGCTTAGGCGGGGGAACAGTCAACACTGAAGCTTTCTTT.

In its sample, this clonotype was seen many times. The V and J genes are TRBV7-8 and TRBJ2-1, with D maybe TRBD2 (6 bases). Germline lookup yields CDR1 SGHVS and CDR2 FQNEAQ. The CDR3 has 16 amino acids. Trimming shortened V by 1 base and J by 1 base, and 11 bases separated the two germline ends. CDR3 bases: TGTGCCAGCAGCTTAGACAACGGGGGATCCTACAATGAGCAGTTCTTC. It translates to CASSLDNGGSYNEQFF.

The chain combines TRBV3-1 with TRBJ2-7; TRBD1 aligns across 8 bases. V was clipped by 4 bases and J by 7 bases; unmatched bases: 12. Germline V lookup: CDR1 LGHDT, CDR2 YNNKEL (reference sequence). The CDR3 consists of 15 residues. CDR3 nucleotide sequence: TGTGCCAGCAGCCCCCGGACAGGGAAGAAAGGGGAGCAGTACTTC. This codes for CASSPRTGKKGEQYF.

This clonotype was seen ten or more times. CDR3 region: CSADPTSRSRQETQYF. In DNA form, the CDR3 reads TGCAGTGCTGACCCGACTAGCCGGTCTAGGCAAGAGACCCAGTACTTC. The gene calls are TRBV20-1 and TRBJ2-5, with 7 bases lining up with TRBD2. The CDR3 is 16 residues long. The trim removed 5 bases at V and 2 bases at J, leaving 14 bases unmatched. Looked up from germline, CDR1 is DFQATT and CDR2 is SNEGSKA (reference sequence).

The chain carries TRBV2 and TRBJ2-4, with D possibly being TRBD1 (5 bases). The germline V gene encodes CDR1 SNHLY and CDR2 FYNNEI. Trimming stripped 5 bases from V and 1 base from J, with 15 bases between. The CDR3 consists of 16 residues. Here the CDR3 reads CASSSPLRQAKNIQYF. In nucleotides, the CDR3 is TGTGCCAGCAGTTCCCCCCTTCGACAGGCCAAAAACATTCAGTACTTC. The whole variable domain, filled in from reference TRBV2 and TRBJ2-4, reads EPEVTQTPSHQVTQMGQEVILRCVPISNHLYFYWYRQILGQKVEFLVSFYNNEISEKSEIFDDQFSVERPDGSNFTLKIRSTKLEDSAMYFCASSSPLRQAKNIQYFGAGTRLSVL.

The V and J genes are TRBV12-3 or TRBV12-4 and TRBJ2-7, with TRBD2 matching over 10 bases. The CDR3 has 18 amino acids. Losses at the gene ends were 7 bases for V and 4 bases for J; bases not matched to a gene: 19. The CDR3 reads CASTPRRGFGLAEYEQYF. CDR3 coding DNA: TGTGCCAGCACCCCCCGCAGGGGATTTGGACTAGCGGAGTACGAGCAGTACTTC.

This clonotype was counted many times. The chain is built from TRBV20-1 and TRBJ2-1, with D unresolved. The CDR3 has 14 residues. Trimming left V 6 bases short and J 0 bases short, with 12 bases between. The germline V gene encodes CDR1 DFQATT and CDR2 SNEGSKA (reference sequence). The CDR3: CSAPQRSSYNEQFF. The CDR3 nucleotides read TGCAGTGCCCCTCAGAGAAGCTCCTACAATGAGCAGTTCTTC.

This clonotype has at least ten counts. The J gene is TRBJ2-1, the V gene TRBV27; D not certain. Trimming stripped 0 bases from V and 7 bases from J, with 16 bases between. The CDR3 has 16 residues. Germline V lookup: CDR1 MNHEY, CDR2 SMNVEV (reference sequence). The CDR3 region has the DNA TGTGCCAGCAGTTTATCCGGATGGAGCTTTGGGAATGAGCAGTTCTTC. Encoded protein: CASSLSGWSFGNEQFF.

This clonotype was counted a few times. This chain links TRBV11-3 with TRBJ2-1; TRBD2 matches 11 bases. Germline V gene data show CDR1 as SGHNT and CDR2 as YENEEA. This CDR3 has 15 residues. Trimming removed 1 base from V and 8 bases from J; junction bases left unmatched: 4. The chain's CDR3 is CASSLALTSGDEQFF. In DNA form, the CDR3 reads TGTGCCAGCAGCTTAGCCTTGACTAGCGGGGATGAGCAGTTCTTC.

This clonotype appeared a few times. J is TRBJ2-3 and V is TRBV4-2, with TRBD2 matching over 9 bases. Germline V lookup: CDR1 LGHNA, CDR2 YNFKEQ. CDR3 length equals 17 residues. Trimming took 1 base from V and 7 from J; bases not matched to a gene: 12. CDR3: CASSQGSSTSGANTQYF. The CDR3 DNA sequence: TGTGCCAGCAGCCAAGGTTCTTCGACTAGCGGTGCGAATACGCAGTATTTT.

This clonotype came up many times. This chain links TRBV18 with TRBJ2-7, with D tentatively TRBD1 (6 bases). The CDR3 spans 15 residues. The V end lost 4 bases, the J end lost 1 base, and 14 bases lay between the germline ends. Germline lookup yields CDR1 KGHSH and CDR2 LQKENI. The chain's CDR3 is CASSQPRGGSYEQYF. In DNA form, the CDR3 reads TGTGCCAGCTCACAGCCAAGAGGGGGATCCTACGAGCAGTACTTC.

The V and J genes are TRBV20-1 and TRBJ2-5; TRBD2 matches at 11 bases. The CDR3 runs 19 residues. J lost 4 bases, V lost 2 bases, and 18 bases had no gene match. Germline V gives CDR1 DFQATT, CDR2 SNEGSKA (reference sequence). The CDR3 sequence is CSARTLPVTSGMLGETQYF. CDR3 coding DNA: TGCAGTGCTAGAACCCTCCCGGTGACTAGCGGGATGTTAGGAGAGACCCAGTACTTC.

In this sample, this clonotype turned up many times. This chain uses TRBV28 with TRBJ1-2; 8 bases line up with TRBD1. The V segment lost 7 bases and the J segment 0 bases; nucleotides outside the gene matches: 28. The germline CDR1 and CDR2 sequences are MDHEN and SYDVKM. The length of the CDR3 is 22 residues. CDR3 DNA: TGTGCCAGCAACCCGGACAGGGCAGATCAGGTGTTTTTTTATCGGACTAACTATGGCTACACCTTC. Its translation is CASNPDRADQVFFYRTNYGYTF.